This entry describes one T cell receptor (beta chain). These data belong to a study of blood T cell repertoires in COVID-19. Background on the study: Acute and convalescent COVID-19 samples came from the United States, Italy and Spain. In each case, the material was cDNA or gDNA derived from T cells, B-cell-depleted T cells, or PBMCs.

Authors' analysis steps: How many nucleated cells were present was estimated from reference gene primer amplification. Produced via immunoSEQ multiplex PCR; TCRdb's table is partial and in-frame only. Clonal size and the V and J genes are those of that table, whereas D and trimming came from the DNA. In the table there are 350,000 to 450,000 clones, approximately 86% of which are singletons. The CDR3 sequence is 14 residues long. Germline values: CDR1 MGHDK, CDR2 SYGVNS. Trimming took 3 bases from V and 5 from J, leaving 8 bases between them. The sequenced material came from peripheral blood. This chain joins TRBV25-1 and TRBJ1-6; D call uncertain. This clonotype was sampled from a human donor in a cohort sampled during active COVID-19. CDR3 sequence reads: CASSERHNNSPLHF. The CDR3 DNA reads as TGTGCCAGCAGTGAGAGACACAATAATTCACCCCTCCACTTT.